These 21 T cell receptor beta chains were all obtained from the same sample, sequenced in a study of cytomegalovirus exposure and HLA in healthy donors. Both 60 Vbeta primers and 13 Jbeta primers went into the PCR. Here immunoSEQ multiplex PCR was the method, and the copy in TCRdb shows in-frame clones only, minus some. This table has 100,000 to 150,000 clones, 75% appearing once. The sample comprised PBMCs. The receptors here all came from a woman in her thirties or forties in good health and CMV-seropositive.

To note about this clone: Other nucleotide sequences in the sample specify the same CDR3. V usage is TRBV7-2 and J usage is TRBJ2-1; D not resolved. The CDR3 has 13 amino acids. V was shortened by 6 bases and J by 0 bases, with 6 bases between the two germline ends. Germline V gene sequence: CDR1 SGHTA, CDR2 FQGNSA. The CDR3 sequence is CASSSSSYNEQFF. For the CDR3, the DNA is TGTGCCAGCAGTTCCAGCTCCTACAATGAGCAGTTCTTC.

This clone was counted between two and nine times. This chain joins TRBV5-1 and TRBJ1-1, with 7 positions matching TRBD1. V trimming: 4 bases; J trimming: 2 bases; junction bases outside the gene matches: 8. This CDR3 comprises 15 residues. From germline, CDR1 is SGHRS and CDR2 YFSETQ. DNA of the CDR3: TGCGCCAGCAGCCCTCGAGAAGGGGGCAACACTGAAGCTTTCTTT. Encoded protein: CASSPREGGNTEAFF.

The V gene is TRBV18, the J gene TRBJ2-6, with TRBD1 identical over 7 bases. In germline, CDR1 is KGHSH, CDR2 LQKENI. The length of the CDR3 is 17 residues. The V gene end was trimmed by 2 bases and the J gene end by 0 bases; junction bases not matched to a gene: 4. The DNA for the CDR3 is TGTGCCAGCTCACCATGGGACAGCCCCTCTGGGGCCAACGTCCTGACTTTC. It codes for CASSPWDSPSGANVLTF.

CDR3 sequence: CASSERGTTGELFF. In DNA, the CDR3 is TGTGCCAGCAGTGAGCGGGGTACGACCGGGGAGCTGTTTTTT. The chain links TRBV6-4 to TRBJ2-2; a weak D match, TRBD2 (6 bases). V was trimmed by 3 bases and J by 5 bases, leaving 10 bases between them. Per germline, CDR1 MRHNA and CDR2 SNTAGT. The CDR3 has 14 residues.

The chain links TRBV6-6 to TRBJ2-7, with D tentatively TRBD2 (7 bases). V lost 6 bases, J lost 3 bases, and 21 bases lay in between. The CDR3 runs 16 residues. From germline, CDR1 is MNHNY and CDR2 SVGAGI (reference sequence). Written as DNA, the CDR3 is TGTGCCAGCAGATCCATACAGGGTAGCGGGTACTACGAGCAGTACTTC. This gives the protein CASRSIQGSGYYEQYF.

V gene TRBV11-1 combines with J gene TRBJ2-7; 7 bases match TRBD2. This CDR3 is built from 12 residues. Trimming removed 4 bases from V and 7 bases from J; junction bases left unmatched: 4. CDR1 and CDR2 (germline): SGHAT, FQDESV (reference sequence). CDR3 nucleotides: TGTGCCAGCAGCTACCGCGGGGGTGAGCAGTACTTC. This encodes CASSYRGGEQYF.

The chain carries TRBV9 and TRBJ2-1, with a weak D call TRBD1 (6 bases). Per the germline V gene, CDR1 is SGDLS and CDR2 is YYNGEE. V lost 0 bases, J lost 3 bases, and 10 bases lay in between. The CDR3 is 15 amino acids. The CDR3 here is CASSVVTGSYNEQFF. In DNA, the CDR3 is TGTGCCAGCAGCGTAGTCACAGGGAGCTACAATGAGCAGTTCTTC.

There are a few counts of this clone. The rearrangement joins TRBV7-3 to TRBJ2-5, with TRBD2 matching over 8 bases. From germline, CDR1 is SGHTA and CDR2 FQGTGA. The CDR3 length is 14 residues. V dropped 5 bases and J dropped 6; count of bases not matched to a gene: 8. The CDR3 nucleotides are TGTGCCAGCAGCCTTCAAGCGGGGGCGAAGACCCAGTACTTC. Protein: CASSLQAGAKTQYF. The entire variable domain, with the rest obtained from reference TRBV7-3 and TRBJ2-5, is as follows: GAGVSQTPSNKVTEKGKYVELRCDPISGHTALYWYRQSLGQGPEFLIYFQGTGAADDSGLPNDRFFAVRPEGSVSTLKIQRTERGDSAVYLCASSLQAGAKTQYFGPGTRLLVL.

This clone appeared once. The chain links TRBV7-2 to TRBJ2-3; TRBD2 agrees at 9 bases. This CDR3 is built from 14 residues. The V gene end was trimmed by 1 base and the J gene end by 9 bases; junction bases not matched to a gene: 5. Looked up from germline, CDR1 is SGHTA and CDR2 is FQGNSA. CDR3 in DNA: TGTGCCAGCAGCTTAGGTGCGGGGGGGCGGACGCAGTATTTT. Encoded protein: CASSLGAGGRTQYF.

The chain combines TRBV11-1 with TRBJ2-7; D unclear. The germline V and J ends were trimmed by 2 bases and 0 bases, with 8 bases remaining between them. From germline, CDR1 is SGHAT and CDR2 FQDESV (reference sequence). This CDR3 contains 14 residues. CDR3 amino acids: CASSLTLSSYEQYF. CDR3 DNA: TGTGCCAGCAGCTTAACCCTAAGCTCCTACGAGCAGTACTTC. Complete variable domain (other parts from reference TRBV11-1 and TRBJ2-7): EAEVAQSPRYKITEKSQAVAFWCDPISGHATLYWYRQILGQGPELLVQFQDESVVDDSQLPKDRFSAERLKGVDSTLKIQPAELGDSAMYLCASSLTLSSYEQYFGPGTRLTVT.

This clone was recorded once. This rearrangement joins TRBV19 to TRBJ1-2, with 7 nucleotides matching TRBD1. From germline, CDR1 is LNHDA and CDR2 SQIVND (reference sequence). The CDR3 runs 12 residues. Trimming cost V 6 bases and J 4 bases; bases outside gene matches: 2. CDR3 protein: CASRAGGYGYTF. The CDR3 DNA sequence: TGTGCCAGTAGGGCAGGGGGCTATGGCTACACCTTC. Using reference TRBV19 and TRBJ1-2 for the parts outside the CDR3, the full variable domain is DGGITQSPKYLFRKEGQNVTLSCEQNLNHDAMYWYRQDPGQGLRLIYYSQIVNDFQKGDIAEGYSVSREKKESFPLTVTSAQKNPTAFYLCASRAGGYGYTFGSGTRLTVV.

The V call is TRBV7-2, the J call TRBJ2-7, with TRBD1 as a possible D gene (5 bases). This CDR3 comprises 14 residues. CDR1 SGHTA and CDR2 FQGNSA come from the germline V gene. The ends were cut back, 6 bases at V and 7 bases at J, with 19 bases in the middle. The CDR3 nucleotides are TGTGCCAGCAGAAGAACCAGGGTCGTGGGGGAGCAGTACTTC. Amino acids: CASRRTRVVGEQYF.

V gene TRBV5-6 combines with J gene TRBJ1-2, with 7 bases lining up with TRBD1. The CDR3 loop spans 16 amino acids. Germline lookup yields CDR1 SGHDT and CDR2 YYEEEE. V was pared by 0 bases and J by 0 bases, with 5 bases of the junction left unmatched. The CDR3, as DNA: TGTGCCAGCAGCTTGGCGACGGGACAGTCTAACTATGGCTACACCTTC. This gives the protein CASSLATGQSNYGYTF.

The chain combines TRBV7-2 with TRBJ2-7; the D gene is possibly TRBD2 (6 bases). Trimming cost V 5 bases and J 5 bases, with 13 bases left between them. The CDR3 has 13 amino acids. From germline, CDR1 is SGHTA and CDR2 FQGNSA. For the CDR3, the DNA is TGTGCCAGCAGCCAGGGACTTGGGAACGAGCAGTACTTC. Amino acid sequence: CASSQGLGNEQYF.

The CDR3: CASSPTGGMNTGELFF. The CDR3 DNA reads TGCGCCAGCAGCCCGACAGGGGGGATGAACACCGGGGAGCTGTTTTTT. This chain connects TRBV5-1 to TRBJ2-2; 9 nucleotides match TRBD1. The V and J ends lost 4 bases and 1 base, in that order; junction bases with no gene match: 5. The germline gives CDR1 SGHRS, CDR2 YFSETQ. This CDR3 has 16 amino acids.

The chain's CDR3 is CASSYGQATEAFF. The CDR3 DNA sequence: TGTGCCAGCAGTTACGGGCAGGCGACTGAAGCTTTCTTT. The J gene is TRBJ1-1, the V gene TRBV6-5; D uncertain. The CDR3 loop spans 13 amino acids. Germline assignment: CDR1 MNHEY and CDR2 SVGAGI. V dropped 2 bases and J dropped 5 bases, with 9 bases sitting between them.

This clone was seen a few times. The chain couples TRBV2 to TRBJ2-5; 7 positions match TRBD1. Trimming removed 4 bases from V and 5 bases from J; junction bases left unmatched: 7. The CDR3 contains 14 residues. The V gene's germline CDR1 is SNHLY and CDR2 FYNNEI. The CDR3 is CASSVDRAQETQYF. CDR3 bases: TGTGCCAGCAGTGTTGACAGGGCTCAGGAGACCCAGTACTTC. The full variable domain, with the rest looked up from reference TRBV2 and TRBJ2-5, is EPEVTQTPSHQVTQMGQEVILRCVPISNHLYFYWYRQILGQKVEFLVSFYNNEISEKSEIFDDQFSVERPDGSNFTLKIRSTKLEDSAMYFCASSVDRAQETQYFGPGTRLLVL.

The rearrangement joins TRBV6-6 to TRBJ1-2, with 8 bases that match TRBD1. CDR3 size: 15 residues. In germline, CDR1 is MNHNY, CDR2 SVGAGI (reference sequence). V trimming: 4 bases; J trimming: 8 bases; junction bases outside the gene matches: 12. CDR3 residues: CASSSRDRGRRGYTF. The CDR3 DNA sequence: TGTGCCAGCAGTTCTCGAGACAGGGGACGGAGAGGCTACACCTTC.

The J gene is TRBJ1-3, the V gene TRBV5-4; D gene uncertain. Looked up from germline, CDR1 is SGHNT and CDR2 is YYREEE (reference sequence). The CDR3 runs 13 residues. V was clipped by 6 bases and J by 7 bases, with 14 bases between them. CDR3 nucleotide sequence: TGTGCCAGCAAGACCGAGTCGGGTAACACCATATATTTT. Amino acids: CASKTESGNTIYF.

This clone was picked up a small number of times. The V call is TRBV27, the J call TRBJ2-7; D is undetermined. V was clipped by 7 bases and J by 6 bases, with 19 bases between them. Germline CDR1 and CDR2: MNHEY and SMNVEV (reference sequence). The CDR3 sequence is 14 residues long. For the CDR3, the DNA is TGTGCCAGCACCTTTGGCCCCCACCTAGGCGAGCAGTACTTC. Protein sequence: CASTFGPHLGEQYF.

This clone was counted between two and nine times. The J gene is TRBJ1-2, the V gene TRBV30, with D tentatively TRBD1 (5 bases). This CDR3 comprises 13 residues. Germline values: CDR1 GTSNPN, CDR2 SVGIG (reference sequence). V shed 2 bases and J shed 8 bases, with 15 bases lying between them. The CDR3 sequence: CAWSTRPGYGYTF. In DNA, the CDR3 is TGTGCCTGGAGTACCCGACCAGGGTACGGCTACACCTTC.